These 12 T cell receptor beta chains originate from one sample sequenced in a study of vaccination and CD4 T cells after COVID-19. Treatment given: roughly 10-day PBMC culture with coronavirus spike peptide pools or control peptides (ViraFEST assay). Sequencing of cultured CD4+ T cell DNA used the Oncomine TCR Beta short-read assay. Each CDR3 protein is one row after TCRdb ran MiXCR on the PCR reads. The sample consists of approximately 4,600 distinct CDR3 sequences, 40% to 55% of them appearing once. For these receptors, no antigen is known. The sample consisted of CD4+ T cells from blood, cultured in vitro. All receptors come from a human donor who had recovered from COVID-19.

The genes are TRBV5-6 and TRBJ2-2, with a possible D match to TRBD2 (6 bases). Germline lookup yields CDR1 SGHDT and CDR2 YYEEEE. The V gene lost 4 bases and the J gene lost 6 bases, with 16 bases spanning the gap. The CDR3 covers 15 residues. The CDR3 is CASSRGLNPAGELFF. Here the CDR3 DNA reads TGTGCCAGCAGCCGAGGACTAAACCCCGCCGGGGAGCTGTTTTTT.

This chain connects TRBV2 to TRBJ2-3, with no clear D. CDR3 size: 13 residues. CDR1 is SNHLY and CDR2 is FYNNEI in the germline V gene. V gave up 2 bases and J gave up 10 bases, with 13 bases separating them. This CDR3 is CASSEHMRLAQYF. The DNA for the CDR3 is TGTGCCAGCAGTGAACATATGCGTCTTGCGCAGTATTTT.

This sequence joins TRBV18 and TRBJ2-3; D assignment may be TRBD1 or TRBD2 (6 bases each). The germline V gene has CDR1 KGHSH and CDR2 LQKENI. V was clipped by 0 bases and J by 2 bases, with 15 bases between them. The CDR3 consists of 17 residues. The CDR3 region has the DNA TGTGCCAGCTCACCACCCGGTCATAGGGGGGTCACAGATACGCAGTATTTT. Its translation: CASSPPGHRGVTDTQYF.

A few counts support this clonotype. This chain joins TRBV28 and TRBJ2-5, with D possibly matching TRBD2 (7 bases). V was pared by 4 bases and J by 5 bases, with 20 bases between. The CDR3 runs to 16 residues. Germline V CDR1 and CDR2: MDHEN, SYDVKM. CDR3 residues: CASSSPGRGAGETQYF. CDR3 nucleotide sequence: TGTGCCAGCAGTTCCCCTGGACGGGGGGCCGGTGAGACCCAGTACTTC.

The chain employs TRBV7-9 and TRBJ2-3; weak D call: TRBD2 (7 bases). V shed 1 base and J shed 2 bases, with 10 bases lying between them. The CDR3 sequence is 15 residues long. CDR1 is SEHNR, CDR2 FQNEAQ, per germline (reference sequence). CDR3 DNA sequence: TGTGCCAGCAGCTTAGGGGGGGGCCTCACAGATACGCAGTATTTT. This codes for CASSLGGGLTDTQYF.

This clonotype ranks as large. In DNA, the CDR3 is TGTGCCAGCAGACCCACAGGGGAACGTCAGCCCCAGCATTTT. It encodes CASRPTGERQPQHF. This sequence joins TRBV6-1 and TRBJ1-5; TRBD1 matches 7 bases. Germline V CDR1 and CDR2: MNHNS, SASEGT. The CDR3 spans 14 residues. The ends lost 6 bases at V and 6 bases at J; junction bases unmatched: 8.

The chain uses TRBV15 and TRBJ2-3; 10 nucleotides align to TRBD2. J was trimmed by 4 bases and V by 0 bases; bases with no gene match: 7. The CDR3 is 17 residues long. CDR1 and CDR2 from the germline V gene are LNHNV and YYDKDF (reference sequence). CDR3 bases: TGTGCCACCAGCAGAGATGTACTAGCGGGAACGGCAGATACGCAGTATTTT. Translated, it gives CATSRDVLAGTADTQYF.

V usage is TRBV20-1 and J usage is TRBJ2-1; the D gene is possibly TRBD2 (6 bases). V was shortened by 6 bases and J by 0 bases, with 9 bases between the two germline ends. CDR1 is DFQATT, CDR2 SNEGSKA, per germline (reference sequence). The CDR3 is made up of 13 amino acids. The CDR3: CSASEGSYNEQFF. CDR3 coding DNA: TGCAGTGCGTCGGAGGGCTCCTACAATGAGCAGTTCTTC.

This clonotype has more than one count but fewer than ten. This chain connects TRBV19 to TRBJ1-2, with unresolved D. This CDR3 contains 14 residues. Germline V gene sequence: CDR1 LNHDA, CDR2 SQIVND (reference sequence). Trimming took 3 bases from V and 4 from J, leaving 12 bases between them. The CDR3 sequence: CASSIFEDPYGYTF. DNA of the CDR3: TGTGCCAGTAGTATCTTTGAGGATCCCTATGGCTACACCTTC.

V gene TRBV6-2 or TRBV6-3 combines with J gene TRBJ2-7; D not resolved. The germline V gene has CDR1 MNHEY and CDR2 SVGEGT. V lost 8 bases, J lost 3 bases, and 23 bases lay in between. CDR3 length: 16 amino acids. CDR3 residues: CASPGLLIRQLYEQYF. CDR3 nucleotides: TGTGCCAGCCCAGGATTGTTAATCAGACAACTCTACGAGCAGTACTTC.

This clonotype occurred a few times. The chain links TRBV6-5 to TRBJ1-1; possibly TRBD1 for D (6 bases). Trimming stripped 2 bases from V and 0 bases from J, with 10 bases between. CDR3 size: 15 residues. Germline assignment: CDR1 MNHEY and CDR2 SVGAGI. CDR3 in DNA: TGTGCCAGCAGTTACCAGCAGGGGCTGAACACTGAAGCTTTCTTT. It specifies CASSYQQGLNTEAFF.

The chain couples TRBV6-1 to TRBJ1-2; TRBD1 matches 9 bases. J gave up 5 bases and V 10 bases, and 11 bases lay outside the gene matches. The CDR3 covers 14 residues. Germline V gives CDR1 MNHNS, CDR2 SASEGT. CDR3 DNA sequence: TGTGCCACCACCGCGGACAGGGGAGGATATGGCTACACCTTC. It is translated as CATTADRGGYGYTF.